Following are 8 T cell receptor beta chains from one sample sequenced in a study of blood T cell repertoires in COVID-19. TCRdb's table, derived via immunoSEQ multiplex PCR, lists solely in-frame clones and lacks some. The sample consists of over 150,000 clones, about 88% of them appearing once. Sequencing was carried out using peripheral blood. All receptors come from a man aged 35 to 55 with active or convalescent COVID-19.

The chain couples TRBV9 to TRBJ2-7; TRBD1 aligns across 8 bases. Germline V gene lookup returns CDR1 SGDLS and CDR2 YYNGEE. V shed 0 bases and J 2 bases; nucleotides not matched to a gene: 4. The CDR3 contains 15 residues. The CDR3 nucleotides read TGTGCCAGCAGCGTAGGCGTGACAGGGGCCTACGAGCAGTACTTC. Its protein is CASSVGVTGAYEQYF.

This sequence joins TRBV4-3 and TRBJ1-1; tentative D call: TRBD1 (6 bases). This CDR3 is 17 amino acids long. The V end was cut by 0 bases, the J end by 1 base, with 15 bases between. The germline gives CDR1 LGHNA, CDR2 YSLEER. CDR3 coding DNA: TGCGCCAGCAGCCAAGAGGCTTCAGGGGTGGGGAACACTGAAGCTTTCTTT. This sequence encodes CASSQEASGVGNTEAFF.

This sequence joins TRBV28 and TRBJ1-2; D unresolved. The V gene's germline CDR1 is MDHEN and CDR2 SYDVKM. V lost 8 bases, J lost 1 base, and 11 bases lay in between. CDR3 length: 13 residues. The DNA for the CDR3 is TGTGCCAGCGAAGCGGGATTTAACTATGGCTACACCTTC. This sequence encodes CASEAGFNYGYTF.

Comment on this clone: At one boundary the junction diverges from the germline segment, which might be a read error. V gene TRBV28 combines with J gene TRBJ2-7; 7 bases line up with TRBD1. The CDR3 loop spans 12 amino acids. Germline V gene data show CDR1 as MDHEN and CDR2 as SYDVKM. The CDR3 sequence: CAARGQEYEQYF. The CDR3, as DNA: TGCGCAGCAAGGGGGCAGGAATACGAGCAGTACTTC. Full variable domain (remainder filled in from reference TRBV28 and TRBJ2-7): DVKVTQSSRYLVKRTGEKVFLECVQDMDHENMFWYRQDPGLGLRLIYFSYDVKMKEKGDIPEGYSVSREKKERFSLILESASTNQTSMYLCAARGQEYEQYFGPGTRLTVT.

In its sample, this clone was seen a few times. The DNA for the CDR3 is TGTGCCAGCAGTGACGACAGTACCTACGAGCAGTACTTC. It encodes CASSDDSTYEQYF. V and J are TRBV6-1 and TRBJ2-7; a weak D match, TRBD1 (5 bases). Germline V gene lookup returns CDR1 MNHNS and CDR2 SASEGT. V shed 3 bases and J shed 2 bases, with 8 bases lying between them. There are 13 residues in the CDR3.

The genes are TRBV11-1 and TRBJ2-2; D gene unclear. The germline V gene encodes CDR1 SGHAT and CDR2 FQDESV (reference sequence). The length of the CDR3 is 14 residues. The V end was cut by 2 bases, the J end by 2 bases, with 6 bases between. The CDR3 spells CASSLFPNTGELFF. In nucleotides, the CDR3 is TGTGCCAGCAGCTTATTCCCAAACACCGGGGAGCTGTTTTTT. Filled out from reference TRBV11-1 and TRBJ2-2, the complete variable domain reads EAEVAQSPRYKITEKSQAVAFWCDPISGHATLYWYRQILGQGPELLVQFQDESVVDDSQLPKDRFSAERLKGVDSTLKIQPAELGDSAMYLCASSLFPNTGELFFGEGSRLTVL.

The chain carries TRBV6-2 or TRBV6-3 and TRBJ2-3, with D possibly being TRBD2 (6 bases). The CDR3 sequence is 15 residues long. Looked up from germline, CDR1 is MNHEY and CDR2 is SVGEGT. V was shortened by 0 bases and J by 0 bases, with 7 bases between the two germline ends. This chain's CDR3 is CASSYSGGSTDTQYF. The DNA for the CDR3 is TGTGCCAGCAGTTACTCGGGGGGAAGCACAGATACGCAGTATTTT.

This chain links TRBV4-1 with TRBJ1-6; D gene ambiguous. The V end was cut by 0 bases, the J end by 0 bases, with 6 bases between. Germline CDR1 MGHRA, CDR2 YSYEKL. The CDR3 length is 16 residues. This CDR3 is CASSQEPSSYNSPLHF. DNA of the CDR3: TGCGCCAGCAGCCAAGAACCGAGCTCCTATAATTCACCCCTCCACTTT.